This passage covers 11 T cell receptor beta chains from one sample sequenced in a study of T cell repertoires in cytomegalovirus infection. TCRdb re-derived calls from the reads in MiXCR, one entry per CDR3 protein. The repertoire holds fewer than 250,000 distinct CDR3 sequences, with 22% as singletons. Sequencing input: CD8+ T cells from PBMCs. The receptors here all came from a human donor in good health (CMV status not recorded). Some clones in this sample may be carry-over from other donors' samples.

The chain recombines TRBV12-3 or TRBV12-4 with TRBJ1-1, with a tentative D call TRBD1 (6 bases). CDR3 size: 16 residues. Trimming took 2 bases from V and 1 from J, leaving 14 bases between them. CDR3 DNA: TGTGCCAGCAGTTTAAGGACAGAGGGCCCGAACACTGAAGCTTTCTTT. Translating it yields CASSLRTEGPNTEAFF.

The V and J genes are TRBV6-8 and TRBJ2-2; weak D call: TRBD2 (6 bases). Germline assignment: CDR1 MNHGY and CDR2 SAAAGT. This CDR3 has 15 amino acids. V was shortened by 2 bases and J by 5 bases, with 12 bases between the two germline ends. DNA for the CDR3: TGTGCCAGCAGTTACCGACTAGGTGTTACCGGGGAGCTGTTTTTT. Its protein product is CASSYRLGVTGELFF.

This clonotype was picked up a small number of times. The rearrangement links TRBV6-5 to TRBJ1-2, with unresolved D. The germline V gene encodes CDR1 MNHEY and CDR2 SVGAGI. With 2 bases removed from V and 4 bases from J, the gap between germline ends came to 8 bases. This CDR3 spans 13 amino acids. CDR3 loop: CASSYGASYGYTF. The DNA of the CDR3 is TGTGCCAGCAGTTACGGCGCGAGCTATGGCTACACCTTC.

This clonotype turned up a few times. The chain employs TRBV28 and TRBJ1-2; the D is unclear. The CDR3 covers 13 residues. The germline V gene has CDR1 MDHEN and CDR2 SYDVKM. Trimming cost V 3 bases and J 8 bases, with 13 bases left between them. The CDR3 DNA reads as TGTGCCAGCAGTTTCTCTGTCACCGGGGGCTACACCTTC. Encoded protein: CASSFSVTGGYTF.

The rearrangement joins TRBV7-6 to TRBJ2-1, with TRBD2 as a possible D gene (5 bases). CDR3 size: 15 residues. CDR1 and CDR2 (germline): SGHVS, FNYEAQ. Trimming shortened V by 5 bases and J by 8 bases, and 19 bases separated the two germline ends. The CDR3: CASSVITLAKDEQFF. DNA of the CDR3: TGTGCCAGCAGCGTCATCACCCTAGCCAAGGATGAGCAGTTCTTC.

This clonotype was observed a handful of times. The chain recombines TRBV7-9 with TRBJ1-5; D remains ambiguous. The CDR3 length is 12 residues. CDR1 is SEHNR and CDR2 is FQNEAQ in the germline V gene (reference sequence). V was shortened by 1 base and J by 4 bases, with 2 bases between the two germline ends. For the CDR3, the DNA is TGTGCCAGCAGCTTAGAAAATCAGCCCCAGCATTTT. Its translation: CASSLENQPQHF.

V gene TRBV2 combines with J gene TRBJ2-7; D might be TRBD2 (5 bases). V gave up 0 bases and J gave up 4 bases, with 10 bases separating them. The CDR3 spans 14 residues. Looked up from germline, CDR1 is SNHLY and CDR2 is FYNNEI. This CDR3 is CASSEAAGWYEQYF. The CDR3, as DNA: TGTGCCAGCAGTGAAGCGGCGGGTTGGTACGAGCAGTACTTC.

The chain employs TRBV7-7 and TRBJ2-3; 12 bases are a match to TRBD2. From germline, CDR1 is SSHAT and CDR2 FNYEAQ (reference sequence). The CDR3 runs to 15 residues. J gave up 5 bases and V 6 bases, and 6 bases lay outside the gene matches. The CDR3 spells CASSRTSGTGDTQYF. The CDR3 region has the DNA TGTGCCAGCAGTCGGACTAGCGGGACGGGAGATACGCAGTATTTT.

In this sample, this clonotype turned up many times. The chain joins TRBV7-2 to TRBJ2-5, with TRBD1 identical over 12 bases. Trimming took 5 bases from V and 5 from J; bases not matched to a gene: 12. The CDR3 sequence is 17 residues long. The germline CDR1 and CDR2 sequences are SGHTA and FQGNSA. The CDR3 loop is CASSLSGDRGLWETQYF. The CDR3 DNA follows: TGTGCCAGCAGCCTATCTGGGGACAGGGGGCTTTGGGAGACCCAGTACTTC. The full variable domain, in which reference TRBV7-2 and TRBJ2-5 provide the parts outside the CDR3, is GAGVSQSPSNKVTEKGKDVELRCDPISGHTALYWYRQSLGQGLEFLIYFQGNSAPDKSGLPSDRFSAERTGGSVSTLTIQRTQQEDSAVYLCASSLSGDRGLWETQYFGPGTRLLVL.

This clonotype was seen many times. The genes are TRBV12-5 and TRBJ1-1; weak D call: TRBD1 (5 bases). The CDR3 has 12 residues. V lost 6 bases and J 4 bases, leaving 9 bases between the germline ends. In germline, CDR1 is LGHNT, CDR2 FRNRAP. CDR3 sequence (DNA): TGTGCTAGTGGCCGAGGGGTCACTGAAGCTTTCTTT. Protein sequence: CASGRGVTEAFF.

The chain is built from TRBV12-3 or TRBV12-4 and TRBJ1-1; a weak D match, TRBD1 (6 bases). The CDR3 runs to 16 residues. V was pared by 5 bases and J by 1 base, with 17 bases between. In DNA form, the CDR3 reads TGTGCCAGCAGTCCTCTACCCGCGGGGGCGAACACTGAAGCTTTCTTT. This sequence encodes CASSPLPAGANTEAFF.